Shown below are 7 T cell receptor beta chains from a single sample sequenced in a study of Ad26.COV2.S vaccination and SARS-CoV-2 variants. Treatment given: around 19 received Ad26.COV2.S at low or high dose, single or two shots; several received placebo; per-sample allocation not given. Sampling took place 63 days after the first vaccine or placebo injection. Profiled with immunoSEQ multiplex PCR; TCRdb holds only in-frame clones, not every one. The sample holds 380,000 or so clones, about four fifths seen once. The sequencing used peripheral blood, collected in a trial of Ad26.COV2.S vaccine versus placebo. The source of these receptors is a person between 18 and 59 years old who received the Ad26.COV2.S COVID-19 vaccine or a placebo.

V and J are TRBV12-3 or TRBV12-4 and TRBJ1-5; D remains ambiguous. The CDR3 length is 13 residues. V shed 3 bases and J shed 7 bases, with 10 bases lying between them. In DNA form, the CDR3 reads TGTGCCAGCAGTTTTCAAGGGTGGCAGCCCCAGCATTTT. Protein: CASSFQGWQPQHF.

The genes are TRBV12-3 or TRBV12-4 and TRBJ2-7; no definite D call. The V end was cut by 3 bases, the J end by 5 bases, with 8 bases between. The CDR3 totals 12 residues. This CDR3 reads CASSLKRNEQYF. CDR3 nucleotides: TGTGCCAGCAGTTTGAAGCGTAACGAGCAGTACTTC.

This chain connects TRBV13 to TRBJ2-1; possibly TRBD1 for D (6 bases). The CDR3 runs to 19 residues. Trimming left V 1 base short and J 1 base short, with 20 bases between. CDR1 and CDR2 from the germline V gene are PRHDT and FYEKMQ (reference sequence). The CDR3 loop reads CASSLAILSGTNSYNEQFF. The CDR3 nucleotides read TGTGCCAGCAGCTTAGCAATTCTCTCCGGGACAAATTCCTACAATGAGCAGTTCTTC.

This chain joins TRBV6-5 and TRBJ1-5; D might be TRBD1 (6 bases). Per germline, CDR1 MNHEY and CDR2 SVGAGI. The CDR3 totals 15 residues. V lost 6 bases and J 2 bases, leaving 14 bases between the germline ends. CDR3 nucleotide sequence: TGTGCCAGCAGAACCGGGACATCCCGCAATCAGCCCCAGCATTTT. It codes for CASRTGTSRNQPQHF.

V gene TRBV5-1 combines with J gene TRBJ1-1; a possible D gene is TRBD1 (6 bases). This CDR3 region has 15 residues. Germline values: CDR1 SGHRS, CDR2 YFSETQ. V shed 0 bases and J shed 0 bases, with 9 bases lying between them. CDR3 protein: CASSLAGHLNTEAFF. In DNA, the CDR3 is TGCGCCAGCAGCTTGGCGGGACACTTGAACACTGAAGCTTTCTTT.

This clone was seen a handful of times. This chain joins TRBV7-9 and TRBJ1-6, with D hard to call. This CDR3 has 12 residues. The V end lost 1 base, the J end lost 10 bases, and 5 bases lay between the germline ends. Germline V gene sequence: CDR1 SEHNR, CDR2 FQNEAQ (reference sequence). The CDR3 DNA reads as TGTGCCAGCAGCTTAGGGCACTCACCCCTCCACTTT. Protein: CASSLGHSPLHF.

This chain joins TRBV7-9 and TRBJ2-1; no reliable D call. V lost 4 bases and J 7 bases, leaving 8 bases between the germline ends. CDR1 SEHNR and CDR2 FQNEAQ come from the germline V gene (reference sequence). This CDR3 has 12 amino acids. The CDR3 loop is CASSSLGNEQFF. Written as DNA, the CDR3 is TGTGCCAGCAGCTCCCTTGGGAATGAGCAGTTCTTC. Full variable domain (rest looked up from reference TRBV7-9 and TRBJ2-1): DTGVSQNPRHKITKRGQNVTFRCDPISEHNRLYWYRQTLGQGPEFLTYFQNEAQLEKSRLLSDRFSAERPKGSFSTLEIQRTEQGDSAMYLCASSSLGNEQFFGPGTRLTVL.